The 18 T cell receptor beta chains reported below all come from one sample, sequenced in a study of T-cell reconstitution after alpha-beta-depleted transplantation in children. Researchers prepared the TCRbeta library using unique molecular identifiers, the study reports. TCRdb reanalysed the PCR reads using MiXCR and keeps one entry per CDR3 protein. The table lists over 300,000 distinct CDR3 sequences, 10% of them singletons, with less than 2.5% in the top ten. Here the sequenced sample was PBMCs from the stem cell graft donor, taken from the stem cell graft. The receptors here all came from a human donor who donated a stem cell graft to a child with acute lymphoblastic leukemia.

Comment on this clonotype: A junction end diverges from the germline sequence, so it may reflect a read error. The J gene is TRBJ2-4, the V gene TRBV7-9; perhaps D is TRBD1 or TRBD2 (5 bases each). CDR1 and CDR2 (germline): SEHNR, FQNEAQ (reference sequence). This CDR3 has 14 residues. In DNA, the CDR3 is TGTGCCAGCAGCTTAGACTCGGGGCGAAACAGTCAGTACTTC. This gives the protein CASSLDSGRNSQYF.

V usage is TRBV27 and J usage is TRBJ1-1; D perhaps matches TRBD1 (5 bases). V lost 7 bases to trimming and J lost 0 bases, with 15 bases between them. This CDR3 is built from 15 residues. From germline, CDR1 is MNHEY and CDR2 SMNVEV (reference sequence). The CDR3 here is CASNSLKGMNTEAFF. The CDR3 coding sequence is TGTGCCAGCAACTCCCTGAAGGGGATGAACACTGAAGCTTTCTTT.

This clonotype has a count of ten or more. The gene calls are TRBV7-2 and TRBJ2-1, with D possibly TRBD1 on 6 matching bases. This CDR3 has 15 residues. Trimming cost V 3 bases and J 2 bases, with 11 bases left between them. Germline CDR1 is SGHTA and CDR2 is FQGNSA. The chain's CDR3 is CASSLGRGAYNEQFF. The CDR3 DNA reads TGTGCCAGCAGCTTGGGCAGGGGCGCCTACAATGAGCAGTTCTTC.

This clonotype came up many times. The CDR3, as DNA: TGTGCCAGCAGTTTGGGACAAAACTATGGCTACACCTTC. Translating it yields CASSLGQNYGYTF. This chain links TRBV28 with TRBJ1-2, with D tentatively TRBD1 (6 bases). This CDR3 is built from 13 residues. The V end lost 3 bases, the J end lost 2 bases, and 7 bases lay between the germline ends. In germline, CDR1 is MDHEN, CDR2 SYDVKM.

This clonotype was picked up a small number of times. The rearrangement joins TRBV20-1 to TRBJ2-7, with 13 positions matching TRBD2. The V and J ends lost 2 bases and 2 bases, in that order; junction bases with no gene match: 15. This CDR3 has 19 amino acids. CDR1 and CDR2 from the germline V gene are DFQATT and SNEGSKA (reference sequence). CDR3 nucleotide sequence: TGCAGTGCTAGATATCGACTAGCGGGAGGTCCCAGATCCACCTACGAGCAGTACTTC. It translates to CSARYRLAGGPRSTYEQYF.

This clonotype was detected a few times. V is TRBV20-1 and J is TRBJ2-2; tentative D call: TRBD2 (6 bases). Germline CDR1 reads DFQATT; CDR2 reads SNEGSKA (reference sequence). This CDR3 contains 16 residues. V was cut by 4 bases and J by 5 bases, with 20 bases left in between. Here the CDR3 DNA reads TGCAGTGCTACCGGTGGGGGAAAGGAGGGAACCGGGGAGCTGTTTTTT. It encodes CSATGGGKEGTGELFF.

V usage is TRBV19 and J usage is TRBJ2-1, with TRBD1 identical over 11 bases. Losses at the gene ends were 3 bases for V and 5 bases for J; bases not matched to a gene: 3. Germline-derived CDR1 and CDR2 are LNHDA and SQIVND (reference sequence). The CDR3 is 15 residues long. CDR3 nucleotides: TGTGCCAGTAGTATGTCGGGACAGGGGGACAATGAGCAGTTCTTC. Translating gives CASSMSGQGDNEQFF.

This clonotype came up many times. This CDR3 reads CSATTGGTTEAFF. CDR3 bases: TGCAGTGCAACTACAGGGGGTACCACTGAAGCTTTCTTT. The chain links TRBV20-1 to TRBJ1-1; 8 bases are shared with TRBD1. This CDR3 is built from 13 residues. CDR1 is DFQATT, CDR2 SNEGSKA, per germline (reference sequence). J lost 4 bases, V lost 6 bases, and 7 bases had no gene match.

Note on this clonotype: With a much larger clone just one base away, this may be a read error. The J gene is TRBJ2-3, the V gene TRBV5-6; unclear D gene. Germline V gene sequence: CDR1 SGHDT, CDR2 YYEEEE. The CDR3 length is 15 residues. Between the trimmed V and J ends, which lost 2 bases and 2 bases, there was a span of 12 bases. CDR3 residues: CASSFSRSPTDTQYF. CDR3 nucleotides: TGTGCCAGCAGCTTCAGCAGGAGTCCCACAGATACGCAGTATTTT.

DNA for the CDR3: TGCAGTGCCCGAGGACTAGCGGGAGTGTGGCAGACCCAGTACTTC. This codes for CSARGLAGVWQTQYF. The V and J genes are TRBV20-1 and TRBJ2-5; TRBD2 matches 13 bases. J was trimmed by 6 bases and V by 6 bases; bases with no gene match: 10. The germline gives CDR1 DFQATT, CDR2 SNEGSKA (reference sequence). The CDR3 covers 15 residues.

V is TRBV5-1 and J is TRBJ2-7; 8 bases match TRBD1. The germline V gene has CDR1 SGHRS and CDR2 YFSETQ. V dropped 3 bases and J dropped 2; count of bases not matched to a gene: 7. The CDR3 has 15 amino acids. The CDR3: CASSSPMTGAYEQYF. The CDR3 region has the DNA TGCGCCAGCAGCTCACCCATGACAGGGGCCTACGAGCAGTACTTC.

The chain employs TRBV11-2 and TRBJ1-2, with D hard to call. Trimming removed 8 bases from V and 2 bases from J, with 18 bases in between. The length of the CDR3 is 15 residues. CDR1 and CDR2 (germline): SGHAT, FQNNGV. CDR3 residues: CASVQAEKGNYGYTF. As DNA, the CDR3 is TGTGCCAGCGTTCAGGCGGAGAAGGGAAACTATGGCTACACCTTC. Together with reference TRBV11-2 and TRBJ1-2, the CDR3 gives the full variable domain: EAGVAQSPRYKIIEKRQSVAFWCNPISGHATLYWYQQILGQGPKLLIQFQNNGVVDDSQLPKDRFSAERLKGVDSTLKIQPAKLEDSAVYLCASVQAEKGNYGYTFGSGTRLTVV.

This clonotype turned up a few times. The chain joins TRBV5-1 to TRBJ2-4; a possible D gene is TRBD1 (6 bases). CDR1 is SGHRS and CDR2 is YFSETQ in the germline V gene. CDR3 length: 14 residues. V shed 0 bases and J shed 5 bases, with 9 bases lying between them. The CDR3 nucleotides are TGCGCCAGCAGCTTGGAGGCAGGGGAAAACATTCAGTACTTC. Protein sequence: CASSLEAGENIQYF. The full variable domain, with the rest looked up from reference TRBV5-1 and TRBJ2-4, is KAGVTQTPRYLIKTRGQQVTLSCSPISGHRSVSWYQQTPGQGLQFLFEYFSETQRNKGNFPGRFSGRQFSNSRSEMNVSTLELGDSALYLCASSLEAGENIQYFGAGTRLSVL.

The V and J genes are TRBV6-1 and TRBJ2-7, with TRBD2 identical over 9 bases. Germline CDR1 MNHNS, CDR2 SASEGT. Trimming at V came to 1 base and at J to 5 bases, leaving 6 bases not matched to a gene. This CDR3 has 15 amino acids. The CDR3 spells CASSEGVSGSDEQYF. The DNA for the CDR3 is TGTGCCAGCAGTGAAGGAGTTAGCGGGAGCGACGAGCAGTACTTC.

Only a few counts were recorded for this clonotype. The rearrangement links TRBV7-8 to TRBJ2-1; 7 positions agree with TRBD2. Germline values: CDR1 SGHVS, CDR2 FQNEAQ. The CDR3 loop spans 16 amino acids. V shed 3 bases and J 8 bases; nucleotides not matched to a gene: 13. The CDR3 sequence: CASSLGVSGEFHEQFF. CDR3 nucleotide sequence: TGTGCCAGCAGCTTGGGGGTGAGCGGGGAGTTCCATGAGCAGTTCTTC.

This clonotype was seen at least ten times. The chain combines TRBV4-3 with TRBJ2-7; 11 bases fit TRBD2. Germline trimming cut 0 bases from V and 6 bases from J; bases unmatched to any gene: 4. The CDR3 is 15 amino acids. Germline CDR1 reads LGHNA; CDR2 reads YSLEER. The CDR3 loop reads CASSQDTSGSSEQYF. CDR3 DNA sequence: TGCGCCAGCAGCCAAGATACTAGCGGGAGTAGCGAGCAGTACTTC.

In this sample, this clonotype turned up a few times. The chain has TRBV5-1 and TRBJ2-1; 10 bases agree with TRBD2. Germline V lookup: CDR1 SGHRS, CDR2 YFSETQ. The CDR3 is 16 amino acids. Trimming removed 4 bases from V and 4 bases from J; junction bases left unmatched: 8. The CDR3 DNA is TGCGCCAGCAGCACCCGGAGCGGGAGGGGGTACAATGAGCAGTTCTTC. Its translation is CASSTRSGRGYNEQFF.

This clonotype was observed a few times. The genes are TRBV6-1 and TRBJ1-2; D not resolved. V lost 5 bases and J lost 0, with 7 bases in between. This CDR3 has 13 residues. Germline CDR1 and CDR2: MNHNS and SASEGT. CDR3: CASSRKANYGYTF. The DNA for the CDR3 is TGTGCCAGCAGTCGGAAAGCTAACTATGGCTACACCTTC.